What follows describes a single T cell receptor beta chain. The data were produced by immunoSEQ multiplex PCR, yet TCRdb's version contains in-frame clones alone and is incomplete. Seen here are under 150,000 clones, 90% observed once, and the top ten hold less than 2%. This sample was taken from a study of blood T cell repertoires in COVID-19. The V and J ends lost 1 base and 1 base, in that order; junction bases with no gene match: 3. CDR3 length: 15 residues. The V gene's germline CDR1 is WSHSY and CDR2 SAAADI. The V call is TRBV10-2, the J call TRBJ1-1, with 7 nucleotides matching TRBD1. The clonotype originates from a human donor with active COVID-19. The donor label of this sample is uncertain. Sequenced material: peripheral blood. This CDR3 reads CASSEWGQKNTEAFF. The DNA for the CDR3 is TGCGCCAGCAGTGAGTGGGGACAGAAGAACACTGAAGCTTTCTTT.